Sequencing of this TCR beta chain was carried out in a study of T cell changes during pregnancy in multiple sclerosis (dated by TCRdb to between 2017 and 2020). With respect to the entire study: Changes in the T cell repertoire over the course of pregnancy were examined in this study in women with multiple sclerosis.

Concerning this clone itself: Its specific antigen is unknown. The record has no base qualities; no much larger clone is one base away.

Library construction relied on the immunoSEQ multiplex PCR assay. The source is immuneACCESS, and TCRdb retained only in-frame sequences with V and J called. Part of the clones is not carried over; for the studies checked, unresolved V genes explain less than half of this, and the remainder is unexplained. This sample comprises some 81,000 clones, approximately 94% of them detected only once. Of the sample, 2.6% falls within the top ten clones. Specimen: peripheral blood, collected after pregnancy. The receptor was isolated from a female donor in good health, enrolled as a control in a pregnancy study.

The CDR3 region reads CASSFGGLAKNIQYF. The DNA is as follows: TGCGCCAGCAGCTTCGGGGGGCTAGCCAAAAACATTCAGTACTTC. The rearranged segments are TRBV5-1 and TRBJ2-4, and possibly TRBD2, on 7 matching bases. Reading the germline V gene gives CDR1 SGHRS and CDR2 YFSETQ. V is reduced by 2 bases and J by 0 bases, leaving a spacing of 9 bases between them. From the cysteine through the phenylalanine, the CDR3 covers 15 amino acids. CDR3 DNA only is kept here, 45 bases in frame from base 1.